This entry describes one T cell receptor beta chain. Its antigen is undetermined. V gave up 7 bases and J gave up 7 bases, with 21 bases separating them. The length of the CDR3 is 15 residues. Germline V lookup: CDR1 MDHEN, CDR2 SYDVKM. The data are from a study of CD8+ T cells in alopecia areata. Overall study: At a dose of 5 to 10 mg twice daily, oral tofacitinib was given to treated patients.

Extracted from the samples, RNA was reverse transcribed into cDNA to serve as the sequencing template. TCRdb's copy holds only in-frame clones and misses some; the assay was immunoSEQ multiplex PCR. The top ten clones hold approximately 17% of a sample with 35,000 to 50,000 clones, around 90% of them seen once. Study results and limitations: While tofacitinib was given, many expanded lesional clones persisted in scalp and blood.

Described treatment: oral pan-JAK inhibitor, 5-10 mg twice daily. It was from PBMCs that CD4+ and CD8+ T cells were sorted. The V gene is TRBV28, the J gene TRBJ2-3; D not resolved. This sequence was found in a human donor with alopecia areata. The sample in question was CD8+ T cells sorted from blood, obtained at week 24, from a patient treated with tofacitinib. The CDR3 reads CASTTRRGNYYTQYF. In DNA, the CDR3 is TGTGCCAGCACCACCCGGAGAGGCAACTACTATACGCAGTATTTT.